Listed below are T cell receptor beta chains from one sample, sequenced in a study of naive and memory T cell subsets. From the UMI-ligation and nested PCR reads, TCRdb called clonotypes with MiXCR, one entry per CDR3 protein. The sample records around 160,000 distinct CDR3 sequences, around 15% being singletons. Input material: naive CD4+ T cells from blood. Every receptor here comes from a human donor in good health. CDR3s include the opening cysteine and the closing phenylalanine or tryptophan. A D gene is named only where the DNA matches it firmly. Clone size is shown for a subset of rows, as once, few, many or a class of expanded clone.

clone size	V gene	D gene	J gene	CDR3 DNA	CDR3 protein
few	TRBV12-3/TRBV12-4	TRBD2	TRBJ2-3	TGTGCCAGCAGTGGACTAGCGGGAGAGCGAGATACGCAGTATTTT	CASSGLAGERDTQYF
-	TRBV6-2/TRBV6-3	-	TRBJ1-5	TGTGCCAGCAGTTACTCGATATATGGGGCGGATCAGCCCCAGCATTTT	CASSYSIYGADQPQHF
few	TRBV6-5	-	TRBJ1-2	TGTGCCAGCACAATAAGAATATGGAGTGGTTCCCCCGAGGGGGTATATGGCTACACCTTC	CASTIRIWSGSPEGVYGYTF
-	TRBV7-2	-	TRBJ2-5	TGTGCCAGCAGTCCCACGCGAGGGAAAGAGACCCAGTACTTC	CASSPTRGKETQYF
-	TRBV5-4	TRBD1	TRBJ2-7	TGTGCCAGCAGCGAACCGGGACAGGCAAACTACGAGCAGTACTTC	CASSEPGQANYEQYF
-	TRBV3-1	-	TRBJ2-7	TGTGCCAGCAGCCAAGACGGAGGATACAGGTTACCCTACGAGCAGTACTTC	CASSQDGGYRLPYEQYF
-	TRBV29-1	-	TRBJ2-7	TGCAGCGTAAACATAGCCGTACCCTCCTACGAGCAGTACTTC	CSVNIAVPSYEQYF
-	TRBV5-1	-	TRBJ2-3	TGCGCCAGCAGCTTGGGCAGCACTAGCACAGATACGCAGTATTTT	CASSLGSTSTDTQYF
-	TRBV4-1	-	TRBJ1-3	TGCGCCAGCAGCCAAGAAGGGAGGGAATCTGGAAACACCATATATTTT	CASSQEGRESGNTIYF
many	TRBV29-1	-	TRBJ2-7	TGCAGCGTTGAGGACGGAACGAGAGAGTACGAGCAGTACTTC	CSVEDGTREYEQYF
few	TRBV29-1	TRBD2	TRBJ2-5	TGCAGCGTTACCAGCGGGGGCCAAGAGACCCAGTACTTC	CSVTSGGQETQYF
many	TRBV12-3/TRBV12-4	-	TRBJ2-1	TGTGCCAGCAGTTCACAGGGTAATGAGCAGTTCTTC	CASSSQGNEQFF
-	TRBV29-1	TRBD1	TRBJ1-3	TGCAGCGTTGTTGGCAGGGGGCCTGGAAACACCATATATTTT	CSVVGRGPGNTIYF
few	TRBV7-2	-	TRBJ1-5	TGTGCCAGCAGCCCGGGGAGGGTCGCTCAGCCCCAGCATTTT	CASSPGRVAQPQHF
few	TRBV20-1	-	TRBJ1-5	TGCAGTGCTAGGGCGGAAAGTACTCGGAAGGCAGGTCATAGCAATCAGCCCCAGCATTTT	CSARAESTRKAGHSNQPQHF
few	TRBV5-5	TRBD1	TRBJ2-1	TGTGCCAGCAGCCCGGTCCCAGGGGGCAATTACAATGAGCAGTTCTTC	CASSPVPGGNYNEQFF
few	TRBV20-1	-	TRBJ2-7	TGCAGTGCTAGAGATACGGGCACCTACGAGCAGTACTTC	CSARDTGTYEQYF
-	TRBV20-1	TRBD2	TRBJ2-1	TGCAGTGCTAGAGGACTAGCGAACGAAAATGAGCAGTTCTTC	CSARGLANENEQFF
few	TRBV18	TRBD2	TRBJ2-5	TGTGCCAGCTCACCACTAGCGGGAGCAGAGACCCAGTACTTC	CASSPLAGAETQYF
-	TRBV4-3	-	TRBJ1-5	TGCGCCAGCAGCCGCCTTCTGGCCCAGCCCCAGCATTTT	CASSRLLAQPQHF
many	TRBV29-1	-	TRBJ2-5	TGCAGCGCCGCGCGGCAGGGGCGCGGTGAGACCCAGTACTTC	CSAARQGRGETQYF
few	TRBV4-2	TRBD2	TRBJ2-2	TGTGCCAGCAGCCCTGAGGATAGCGGGAGGAGAACCGGGGAGCTGTTTTTT	CASSPEDSGRRTGELFF
-	TRBV28	-	TRBJ2-1	TGTGCCAGCAGTCAAGCGGGTTATGAGCAGTTCTTC	CASSQAGYEQFF
-	TRBV20-1	TRBD2	TRBJ2-7	TGCAGTGCTAGAGATCCACCGGGACTAGCGGCAACCTACGAGCAGTACTTC	CSARDPPGLAATYEQYF
-	TRBV7-2	-	TRBJ2-7	TGTGCCAGCAGCTTCTTGGGTGGCGCGGGCGGGCAGTACTTC	CASSFLGGAGGQYF
-	TRBV5-4	TRBD2	TRBJ2-4	TGTGCCAGCAGCTCCCCCCCGAGCGGGAGTGCCAAAAACATTCAGTACTTC	CASSSPPSGSAKNIQYF
-	TRBV20-1	-	TRBJ1-5	TGCAGTGCTAGAGCAGGACAAGGGGTAGAGCCCCAGCATTTT	CSARAGQGVEPQHF
few	TRBV28	TRBD1	TRBJ2-7	TGTGCCAGCAGTTTAAGACGGGACAGGGCCAGGGTCCCCCTCTCCTACGAGCAGTACTTC	CASSLRRDRARVPLSYEQYF
-	TRBV12-3/TRBV12-4	-	TRBJ1-5	TGTGCCAGCAGGCCAGGGGCGGTTTATAGCAATCAGCCCCAGCATTTT	CASRPGAVYSNQPQHF
few	TRBV11-2	TRBD1	TRBJ1-4	TGTGCCAGCAGCTTAGTTACAGGGGCGTCTAATGAAAAACTGTTTTTT	CASSLVTGASNEKLFF
few	TRBV7-2	TRBD2	TRBJ2-3	TGTGCCAGCAGCTTAGTAGGGGGACTAGGAGCAGATACGCAGTATTTT	CASSLVGGLGADTQYF
-	TRBV27	TRBD1	TRBJ1-6	TGTGCCAGCAGCACTAGGGACAGGGGGAGCTCCTATAATTCACCCCTCCACTTT	CASSTRDRGSSYNSPLHF
few	TRBV15	-	TRBJ2-7	TGTGCCACCAGCAGAGTACAGGGATTGAACGAGCAGTACTTC	CATSRVQGLNEQYF
-	TRBV29-1	-	TRBJ2-5	TGCAGCGCAGGTGGGGGAGACGAGACCCAGTACTTC	CSAGGGDETQYF
many	TRBV20-1	-	TRBJ2-7	TGCAGTGCAGGCGAACTGGGTAAATCGGGGATTTCCACCTACGAGCAGTACTTC	CSAGELGKSGISTYEQYF
-	TRBV24-1	-	TRBJ2-1	TGTGCCACCAGTGATCCCCCTGGCGGGTCAGCCTACAATGAGCAGTTCTTC	CATSDPPGGSAYNEQFF
-	TRBV12-3/TRBV12-4	-	TRBJ2-2	TGTGCCAGCAGCCGCCCACCCGACACCGGGGAGCTGTTTTTT	CASSRPPDTGELFF
once	TRBV3-1	-	TRBJ1-1	TGTGCCAGCAGCCAAGCCCGGGGGCGAAGCACTGAAGCTTTCTTT	CASSQARGRSTEAFF
-	TRBV29-1	TRBD1	TRBJ2-5	TGCAGCGTTGAAGATGCCCGGGACAGGAGGTACCAAGAGACCCAGTACTTC	CSVEDARDRRYQETQYF
-	TRBV20-1	TRBD1	TRBJ1-2	TGCAGTGCTAGAGGACAGGGTCGTAACTATGGCTACACCTTC	CSARGQGRNYGYTF
few	TRBV24-1	-	TRBJ2-3	TGTGCCACCAGTGATCGGAGCACCGATACGCAGTATTTT	CATSDRSTDTQYF
-	TRBV3-1	TRBD2	TRBJ2-2	TGTGCCAGCAGCCCCCTCGTACTAGCGGGACCTGGCGCGAACACCGGGGAGCTGTTTTTT	CASSPLVLAGPGANTGELFF
few	TRBV12-3/TRBV12-4	TRBD2	TRBJ2-1	TGTGCCAGCAATATAGCGGGAGGGCCAGGTGAGCAGTTCTTC	CASNIAGGPGEQFF
once	TRBV11-2	-	TRBJ2-3	TGTGCCAGCAGCTCACGGACGAGTGTCACAGATACGCAGTATTTT	CASSSRTSVTDTQYF
-	TRBV5-1	-	TRBJ2-5	TGCGCCAGTGCTTCCCAGGAGACCCAGTACTTC	CASASQETQYF
many	TRBV5-1	-	TRBJ2-5	TGCGCCAGCAGCTCCCGGGACGGGCAAGAGACCCAGTACTTC	CASSSRDGQETQYF
-	TRBV6-5	-	TRBJ2-1	TGTGCCAGCAGTTACTTGCGGGGTGAGCAGTTCTTC	CASSYLRGEQFF
few	TRBV7-9	TRBD1	TRBJ1-5	TGTGCCAGCAGCTTAGGACAGGGTAGAGGCAATCAGCCCCAGCATTTT	CASSLGQGRGNQPQHF
-	TRBV5-6	-	TRBJ1-2	TGTGCCAGCAGCTTGGTCAGTGCGCTAGCAACTAACTATGGCTACACCTTC	CASSLVSALATNYGYTF
few	TRBV29-1	TRBD1	TRBJ2-7	TGCAGCGTCCTGGACAGGGCCTACGAGCAGTACTTC	CSVLDRAYEQYF
few	TRBV9	-	TRBJ2-5	TGTGCCAGCAGCCCGGGCCCACCACTGGAGACCCAGTACTTC	CASSPGPPLETQYF
many	TRBV14	-	TRBJ2-5	TGTGCCAGCAGCCAATTTACGGATCAAGAGACCCAGTACTTC	CASSQFTDQETQYF
-	TRBV7-2	-	TRBJ2-1	TGTGCCAGCAGCTCAATAAACAAGTACAATGAGCAGTTCTTC	CASSSINKYNEQFF
-	TRBV12-3/TRBV12-4	-	TRBJ2-4	TGTGCCAGCAGTTTGGATGTGGGGAACATTCAGTACTTC	CASSLDVGNIQYF
-	TRBV20-1	TRBD1	TRBJ1-4	TGCAGTGCTGACAGGGGGCAGTCTAATGAAAAACTGTTTTTT	CSADRGQSNEKLFF
few	TRBV4-3	TRBD2	TRBJ2-1	TGCGCCAGCAGCCAAGGGGGTCACGCGGGAGGTTACAATGAGCAGTTCTTC	CASSQGGHAGGYNEQFF
few	TRBV5-6	-	TRBJ1-1	TGTGCCAGCAGCAGCCGCGGGGGCTTGAGAGCTTTCTTT	CASSSRGGLRAFF
once	TRBV30	TRBD1	TRBJ2-5	TGTGCCTGGAACCTAGGGACAGAGAAAGAGACCCAGTACTTC	CAWNLGTEKETQYF